This T cell receptor (beta chain) was identified during a study of blood T cell repertoires in COVID-19 (dated by TCRdb to about 2020). Regarding the research as a whole: The collaborator samples originated in the United States, Italy and Spain and spanned the acute and convalescent phases of COVID-19. Subjects who had been exposed to COVID-19, were actively infected with it, or had recovered from it provided the deeply sampled blood TCRbeta repertoires that made up the dataset. The samples were drawn from two sources: the first 160 participants of the ongoing ImmuneRACE study, and approximately 1,300 subjects contributed by 6 global collaborators. The repertoires were released in a freely available public database intended as a resource for research on the immune response to SARS-CoV-2. HLA class I and class II types, where available, came from metadata supplied by the sample provider rather than from assay-based typing. The prospective study material was composed of cDNA or gDNA derived from T cells, B-cell-depleted T cells, or PBMCs. Sample metadata almost always included a de-identified subject ID, COVID-19 status, age in years and sex.

TCRbeta CDR3 regions were amplified from genomic DNA by means of the immunoSEQ Assay, a bias-controlled multiplex PCR. On the study's bioinformatics: The number of nucleated cells in each sample was estimated by amplification of reference gene primers within the assay. To quantify the absolute abundance of each unique TCRbeta CDR3 rearrangement, sequence reads were collapsed and filtered. For each sample, productive Simpson clonality was calculated as the square root of Simpson's diversity index over productive rearrangements. Imported from immuneACCESS, the table was reduced by TCRdb to in-frame sequences with V and J called. These copies leave out some clones; in studies compared against another copy, an unresolved V gene accounts for under half, and the cause of the remainder is not known. The V and J calls and clone size were taken over from that table, and D and trimming were inferred from the DNA. This sample holds 150,000 to 200,000 clones; 70% to 90% were observed only once. Roughly a fifth of the sample is held by the ten biggest clonotypes.

Via the germline V gene, CDR1 is SNHLY and CDR2 FYNNEI. From the cysteine through the phenylalanine, the CDR3 covers 13 amino acids. CDR3 DNA only is kept here, 39 bases in frame from base 1. The V end loses 7 bases and the J end loses 5 bases, and a stretch of 12 bases separates them. About this clone: The clone's antigen remains unknown. No clone much larger than this one lies a single base away; base qualities are absent.

The investigation overall reported the following: The amount of clinical and demographic metadata varied by source and participant and was provided uncurated.

Whole blood was collected in K2EDTA tubes by collaborating institutions according to the institutions' own protocols. Collaborator samples were shipped for TCRbeta analysis as frozen whole blood, isolated PBMCs, or DNA extracted from either sample type. The receptor chain draws on TRBV2 and TRBJ1-5; D gene: possibly TRBD1, on 5 matching bases. The receptor comes from a man aged 55 to 69 with active or convalescent COVID-19. Material for sequencing was peripheral blood. The DNA sequence is given as TGTGCCAGCACCCCGACAGCCGATCAGCCCCAGCATTTT. The encoded protein is CASTPTADQPQHF.